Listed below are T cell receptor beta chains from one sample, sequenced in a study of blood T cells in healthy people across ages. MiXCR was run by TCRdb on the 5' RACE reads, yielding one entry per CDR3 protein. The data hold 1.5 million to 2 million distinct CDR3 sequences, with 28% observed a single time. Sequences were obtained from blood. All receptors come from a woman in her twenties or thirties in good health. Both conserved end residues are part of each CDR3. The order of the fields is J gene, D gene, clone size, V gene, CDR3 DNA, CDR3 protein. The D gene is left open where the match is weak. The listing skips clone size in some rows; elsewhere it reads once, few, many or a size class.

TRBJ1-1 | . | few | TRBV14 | TGTGCCAGCAGCCAAGATTTAAGGACGCCGACTGAAGCTTTCTTT | CASSQDLRTPTEAFF
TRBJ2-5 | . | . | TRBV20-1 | TGCAGTGCTAGTCTTGGTGAGACCCAGTACTTC | CSASLGETQYF
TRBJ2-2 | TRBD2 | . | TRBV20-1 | TGCAGCGCTCGGCCGGGAGGGGAGAGCACCGGGGAGCTGTTTTTT | CSARPGGESTGELFF
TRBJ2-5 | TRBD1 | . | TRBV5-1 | TGCGCCAGCAGCTTACTGACAGGGGACCAAGAGACCCAGTACTTC | CASSLLTGDQETQYF
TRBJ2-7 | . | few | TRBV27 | TGTGCCAGCGTCGGCAGGGTGTGGTACGAGCAGTACTTC | CASVGRVWYEQYF
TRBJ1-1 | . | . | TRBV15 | TGTGCCACCAGCGAGAAGGGTACTGAAGCTTTCTTT | CATSEKGTEAFF
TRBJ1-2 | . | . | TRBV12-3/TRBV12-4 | TGTGCCAGCAGGAAGGGCTGGGACGGCTACACCTTC | CASRKGWDGYTF
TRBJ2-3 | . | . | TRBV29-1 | TGCAGCGAACGAACCTTGAGTGATACGCAGTATTTT | CSERTLSDTQYF
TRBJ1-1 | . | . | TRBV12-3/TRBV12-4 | TGTGCCAGCAGTTTGGGCTTCCCGGGAGGCCGGCCCGCTGAAGCTTTCTTT | CASSLGFPGGRPAEAFF
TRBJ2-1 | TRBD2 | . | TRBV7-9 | TGTGCCAGCAGCTTGCTAGGACTAGCGGGAGCCGATGAGCAGTTCTTC | CASSLLGLAGADEQFF
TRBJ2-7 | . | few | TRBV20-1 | TGCAGTGCTAGAGAGGCCGGGACGGGGACCTACGAGCAGTACTTC | CSAREAGTGTYEQYF
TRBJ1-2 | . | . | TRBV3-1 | TGTGCCAGCAGCCAGGCCGGGGCTGGCTACACCTTC | CASSQAGAGYTF
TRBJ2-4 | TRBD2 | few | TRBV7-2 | TGTGCCAGCAGTCCCCCTAGCGGGACCGTACGAGCCAAAAACATTCAGTACTTC | CASSPPSGTVRAKNIQYF
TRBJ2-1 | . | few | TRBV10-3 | TGTGCCATCAGTCCCCGGGACAATGAGCAGTTCTTC | CAISPRDNEQFF
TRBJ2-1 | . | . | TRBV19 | TGTGCCAGTAGTACCGGGACGAACCCCTACAATGAGCAGTTCTTC | CASSTGTNPYNEQFF
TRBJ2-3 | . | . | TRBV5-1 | TGCGCCAGCAGCTGGATGGAGGCTAGCACAGATACGCAGTATTTT | CASSWMEASTDTQYF
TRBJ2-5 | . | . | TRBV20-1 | TGCAGTGCTAGACCCCACAGGGGCCGGGAGGAGACCCAGTACTTC | CSARPHRGREETQYF
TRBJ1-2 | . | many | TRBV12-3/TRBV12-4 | TGTGCCAGCAGTTCACGTTTAAAGGAGACTACTAACTATGGCTACACCTTC | CASSSRLKETTNYGYTF
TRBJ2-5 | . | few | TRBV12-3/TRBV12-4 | TGTGCCAGCAGTTTAGGCACAGGTTCGGGAGAAGAGACCCAGTACTTC | CASSLGTGSGEETQYF
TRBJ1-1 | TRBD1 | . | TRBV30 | TGTGCCTGGAGCCAGGGCGCAGGGGGCACTGAAGCTTTCTTT | CAWSQGAGGTEAFF